One and the same sample provided the 4 T cell receptor beta chains below, sequenced in a study of T cell responses to AZD1222 COVID-19 vaccine. Sequencing used immunoSEQ multiplex PCR; TCRdb keeps in-frame clones, though not all of them. The repertoire holds 160,000 or so clones, with roughly nine tenths as singletons. The material sequenced was peripheral blood, taken on day 0 of AZD1222 vaccination. The receptors stem from an adult in good health.

The chain has TRBV5-4 and TRBJ2-3; D not certain. CDR3 size: 15 residues. Trimming shortened V by 0 bases and J by 0 bases, and 8 bases separated the two germline ends. CDR1 is SGHNT, CDR2 YYREEE, per germline (reference sequence). The CDR3, as DNA: TGTGCCAGCAGCTTGGGACCTTCCAGCACAGATACGCAGTATTTT. This translates into CASSLGPSSTDTQYF.

This chain joins TRBV4-2 and TRBJ1-1; D remains ambiguous. This CDR3 is built from 14 residues. The germline gives CDR1 LGHNA, CDR2 YNFKEQ. V was clipped by 4 bases and J by 0 bases, with 9 bases between them. CDR3 in amino acids: CASSLGPLNTEAFF. DNA for the CDR3: TGTGCCAGCAGCCTCGGCCCGCTGAACACTGAAGCTTTCTTT.

The V call is TRBV7-9, the J call TRBJ1-2; the D gene is possibly TRBD1 (5 bases). The CDR3 runs to 13 residues. V lost 5 bases and J 4 bases, leaving 11 bases between the germline ends. CDR1 and CDR2 from the germline V gene are SEHNR and FQNEAQ (reference sequence). CDR3 sequence (DNA): TGTGCCAGCAGCCCGACAGCGATCTATGGCTACACCTTC. Translating it yields CASSPTAIYGYTF.

The CDR3 sequence is CASKPGNTEAFF. The DNA of the CDR3 is TGTGCCAGCAAACCGGGGAACACTGAAGCTTTCTTT. The chain links TRBV25-1 to TRBJ1-1; D not resolved. Germline CDR1 and CDR2: MGHDK and SYGVNS. Trimming pared 7 bases from V and 1 base from J, leaving 7 bases between. The CDR3 runs 12 residues.